This is a list of T cell receptor beta chains from one sample in a study of identifying expanded T cells in peripheral blood. The data were produced by immunoSEQ multiplex PCR, yet TCRdb's version contains in-frame clones alone and is incomplete. The sample holds 50,000 to 65,000 clones, about four fifths seen once. The sample comprised blood. These receptors originate from a person between 18 and 75 years old in good health. The conserved cysteine and the conserved F or W are not part of the CDR3 here. Each record gives: J gene, clone size, V gene, CDR3 protein. Not all rows give a size; the values are once, few, many and, for expanded clones, a class.

>TRBJ1-2|-|TRBV5-1
ASSLAPNGPLADYGYT
>TRBJ2-5|-|TRBV19
ASSTRDREETQY
>TRBJ2-7|-|TRBV4-2
ASSRLEGGNEQY
>TRBJ2-5|-|TRBV6-4
ARRDVNGETQY
>TRBJ2-5|-|TRBV7-9
ASSFPTGAETQY
>TRBJ2-3|-|TRBV9
ASSPRGAGAKDTQY
>TRBJ2-1|-|TRBV11-2
ASSSASGRANEQF
>TRBJ2-5|-|TRBV30
AWSPRGYRQETQY
>TRBJ1-3|-|TRBV11-2
ASSARQPGNTIY
>TRBJ2-1|-|TRBV7-3
ASSLTSYNEQF
>TRBJ1-2|many|TRBV7-2
ASSQTGSFNYGYT
>TRBJ2-1|-|TRBV7-3
ASSPGTGAHNEQF
>TRBJ1-2|-|TRBV7-2
ASSLLRDSIYYGYT
>TRBJ1-6|-|TRBV11-2
ASSFRPGGPDH
>TRBJ1-6|-|TRBV9
ASSVQESSYNSPLH
>TRBJ2-5|-|TRBV7-2
ASSFSRGGSRGTQY
>TRBJ1-2|-|TRBV4-1
ASSQDRGRGNYGYT
>TRBJ1-2|few|TRBV19
ASRLDGTVGYT
>TRBJ2-7|-|TRBV7-2
ASSLRGGYEQY
>TRBJ1-6|few|TRBV7-8
ASSPDRGNSPLH
>TRBJ2-1|-|TRBV5-1
ASSSTTGYNEQF